This TCR beta chain was captured in a study of patients and donors after allogeneic stem cell transplantation. The CDR3 loop spans 13 amino acids. V trimming: 5 bases; J trimming: 4 bases; junction bases outside the gene matches: 4. The germline CDR1 and CDR2 sequences are MNHEY and SMNVEV (reference sequence). TCRdb redid the calling of the RT-PCR reads with MiXCR, one entry per CDR3 protein. The table lists 150,000 to 250,000 distinct CDR3 sequences, 40% to 45% of them singletons, with 33% in the top ten. The chain has TRBV27 and TRBJ2-5, with 7 positions matching TRBD2. The clonotype comes from a human donor who was either an allogeneic HSCT recipient or a stem cell or donor lymphocyte infusion donor (not recorded which). It is not recorded whose cells these are; they may come from a transplant donor. Sequencing used blood, either unsorted or a sorted T cell fraction (not recorded which). The CDR3, as DNA: TGTGCCAGCAGTCTAGGGGAGGGAGAGACCCAGTACTTC. Protein: CASSLGEGETQYF.